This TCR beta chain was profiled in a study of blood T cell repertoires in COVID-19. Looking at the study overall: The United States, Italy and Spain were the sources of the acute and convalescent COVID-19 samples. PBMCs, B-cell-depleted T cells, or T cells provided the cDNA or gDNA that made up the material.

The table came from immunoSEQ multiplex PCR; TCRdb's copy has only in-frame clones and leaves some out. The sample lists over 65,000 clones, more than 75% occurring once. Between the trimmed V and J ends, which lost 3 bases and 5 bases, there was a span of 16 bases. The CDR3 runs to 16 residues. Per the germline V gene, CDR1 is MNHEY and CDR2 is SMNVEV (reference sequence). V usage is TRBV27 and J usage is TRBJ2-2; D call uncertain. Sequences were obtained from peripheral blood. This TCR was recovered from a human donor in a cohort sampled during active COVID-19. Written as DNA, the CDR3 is TGTGCCAGCAGTTTCAGGCCCCCTACTTCTACCGGGGAGCTGTTTTTT. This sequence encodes CASSFRPPTSTGELFF.